This TCR beta chain was observed in a study of T cells in Graves' hyperthyroidism and ophthalmopathy. Whole-study results and caveats: From stable hyperthyroidism, ophthalmopathy was set apart by a 13 V-J model.

The CDR3 totals 13 residues. Germline V CDR1 and CDR2: PRHDT, FYEKMQ (reference sequence). With respect to this clonotype: Its matching antigen is unknown. A much larger clonotype is one base distant, so this may be a read error.

TCR beta CDR3 regions were amplified from RNA. HTBI primers were used for first-round RT-PCR of the TCR CDR3. TCRdb reanalysed the multiplex PCR reads using MiXCR and keeps one entry per CDR3 protein. The table lists 350,000 to 400,000 distinct CDR3 sequences, about 18% of them singletons. This TCR was recovered from a man younger than 30 with Graves' ophthalmopathy. The J gene is TRBJ1-2, the V gene TRBV13; possible D gene TRBD1, 5 bases. Sample: blood. The CDR3 sequence is CASSFQGRYAYTF. The CDR3 DNA sequence: TGTGCCAGCAGCTTCCAGGGTCGGTATGCCTACACCTTC.